The clone carrying this TCR beta chain was observed many times. MiXCR, applied by TCRdb to the 5' RACE reads, yields one record per CDR3 protein. Of a few hundred thousand distinct CDR3 sequences in the sample, over 15% are singletons; the top ten hold about 8%. These data belong to a study of CD8 T cells in ankylosing spondylitis. CDR1 is SGHRS, CDR2 YFSETQ, per germline. The CDR3 is 16 amino acids. V lost 4 bases to trimming and J lost 2 bases; unmatched junction nucleotides: 9. This TCR came from a male donor with ankylosing spondylitis or in good health (not recorded which). The V call is TRBV5-1, the J call TRBJ2-1; TRBD2 agrees at 7 bases. Sequencing input: blood, either unsorted or a sorted T cell fraction (not recorded which). The CDR3 DNA follows: TGCGCCAGCAGCAGCGGGATCGTAGGGCCCTACAATGAGCAGTTCTTC. This translates into CASSSGIVGPYNEQFF.